This T cell receptor beta chain was sequenced in a study of intratumoral heterogeneity in liver cancer. Study at large: Patients were mostly male, median age about 58 years.

Clones were sequenced by immunoSEQ multiplex PCR, and TCRdb holds only the in-frame ones, with some missing. The sample contains some 20,000 clones, around 78% of which appear only once. Germline CDR1 and CDR2: SNHLY and FYNNEI. V lost 8 bases to trimming and J lost 3 bases, with 11 bases between them. The CDR3 is 14 amino acids. The TCR comes from a woman in her 70s with hepatocellular carcinoma. V is TRBV2 and J is TRBJ2-6; no clear D. The sample in question was tumor-adjacent normal tissue, obtained before any cancer treatment. In nucleotides, the CDR3 is TGTGCCAGCGGGTCGTGGGGTGGGGCCAACGTCCTGACTTTC. Translation: CASGSWGGANVLTF.